The following is a TCR beta chain sequence with its context. The record originates from a study of blood T cell repertoires in COVID-19. V was shortened by 1 base and J by 0 bases, with 14 bases between the two germline ends. There are 17 residues in the CDR3. Germline CDR1 is MNHEY and CDR2 is SMNVEV (reference sequence). Produced via immunoSEQ multiplex PCR; TCRdb's table is partial and in-frame only. The sample includes 120,000 or so clones, about 80% of them seen just once. The TCR sequence derives from a man aged 55 to 70 with acute or convalescent COVID-19. The sequenced sample consisted of peripheral blood. V is TRBV27 and J is TRBJ2-3; weak D call: TRBD2 (5 bases). The CDR3 here is CASSLWALGGSTDTQYF. The CDR3 nucleotides read TGTGCCAGCAGTTTATGGGCTCTGGGCGGGAGCACAGATACGCAGTATTTT.